This TCR beta chain was sequenced in a study of cytomegalovirus exposure and HLA in healthy donors. As for the donors, each was a healthy bone marrow donor. With regard to this clone: No antigen is known for it.

The study, taken as a whole, reports: After further analysis at a later stage, 17,000 or so TCR beta sequences were associated with HLA alleles at 0.05 false discovery rate.

The PCR ran on 60 Vbeta and 13 Jbeta primers. The assay was immunoSEQ multiplex PCR, and TCRdb's table has in-frame clones only and misses some. The profile shows under 150,000 clones, 75% to 85% of them singletons. V lost 7 bases, J lost 9 bases, and 15 bases stayed unmatched. This CDR3 contains 14 residues. The germline V gene has CDR1 SEHNR and CDR2 FQNEAQ (reference sequence). V gene TRBV7-9 combines with J gene TRBJ2-7; 7 bases map to TRBD1. The sequencing input was PBMCs. The clonotype was recovered from a male donor in good health and CMV-seropositive. CDR3 amino acids: CASIPQGSSGRQYF. In nucleotides, the CDR3 is TGTGCCAGCATCCCACAGGGGAGTTCGGGCCGGCAGTACTTC.